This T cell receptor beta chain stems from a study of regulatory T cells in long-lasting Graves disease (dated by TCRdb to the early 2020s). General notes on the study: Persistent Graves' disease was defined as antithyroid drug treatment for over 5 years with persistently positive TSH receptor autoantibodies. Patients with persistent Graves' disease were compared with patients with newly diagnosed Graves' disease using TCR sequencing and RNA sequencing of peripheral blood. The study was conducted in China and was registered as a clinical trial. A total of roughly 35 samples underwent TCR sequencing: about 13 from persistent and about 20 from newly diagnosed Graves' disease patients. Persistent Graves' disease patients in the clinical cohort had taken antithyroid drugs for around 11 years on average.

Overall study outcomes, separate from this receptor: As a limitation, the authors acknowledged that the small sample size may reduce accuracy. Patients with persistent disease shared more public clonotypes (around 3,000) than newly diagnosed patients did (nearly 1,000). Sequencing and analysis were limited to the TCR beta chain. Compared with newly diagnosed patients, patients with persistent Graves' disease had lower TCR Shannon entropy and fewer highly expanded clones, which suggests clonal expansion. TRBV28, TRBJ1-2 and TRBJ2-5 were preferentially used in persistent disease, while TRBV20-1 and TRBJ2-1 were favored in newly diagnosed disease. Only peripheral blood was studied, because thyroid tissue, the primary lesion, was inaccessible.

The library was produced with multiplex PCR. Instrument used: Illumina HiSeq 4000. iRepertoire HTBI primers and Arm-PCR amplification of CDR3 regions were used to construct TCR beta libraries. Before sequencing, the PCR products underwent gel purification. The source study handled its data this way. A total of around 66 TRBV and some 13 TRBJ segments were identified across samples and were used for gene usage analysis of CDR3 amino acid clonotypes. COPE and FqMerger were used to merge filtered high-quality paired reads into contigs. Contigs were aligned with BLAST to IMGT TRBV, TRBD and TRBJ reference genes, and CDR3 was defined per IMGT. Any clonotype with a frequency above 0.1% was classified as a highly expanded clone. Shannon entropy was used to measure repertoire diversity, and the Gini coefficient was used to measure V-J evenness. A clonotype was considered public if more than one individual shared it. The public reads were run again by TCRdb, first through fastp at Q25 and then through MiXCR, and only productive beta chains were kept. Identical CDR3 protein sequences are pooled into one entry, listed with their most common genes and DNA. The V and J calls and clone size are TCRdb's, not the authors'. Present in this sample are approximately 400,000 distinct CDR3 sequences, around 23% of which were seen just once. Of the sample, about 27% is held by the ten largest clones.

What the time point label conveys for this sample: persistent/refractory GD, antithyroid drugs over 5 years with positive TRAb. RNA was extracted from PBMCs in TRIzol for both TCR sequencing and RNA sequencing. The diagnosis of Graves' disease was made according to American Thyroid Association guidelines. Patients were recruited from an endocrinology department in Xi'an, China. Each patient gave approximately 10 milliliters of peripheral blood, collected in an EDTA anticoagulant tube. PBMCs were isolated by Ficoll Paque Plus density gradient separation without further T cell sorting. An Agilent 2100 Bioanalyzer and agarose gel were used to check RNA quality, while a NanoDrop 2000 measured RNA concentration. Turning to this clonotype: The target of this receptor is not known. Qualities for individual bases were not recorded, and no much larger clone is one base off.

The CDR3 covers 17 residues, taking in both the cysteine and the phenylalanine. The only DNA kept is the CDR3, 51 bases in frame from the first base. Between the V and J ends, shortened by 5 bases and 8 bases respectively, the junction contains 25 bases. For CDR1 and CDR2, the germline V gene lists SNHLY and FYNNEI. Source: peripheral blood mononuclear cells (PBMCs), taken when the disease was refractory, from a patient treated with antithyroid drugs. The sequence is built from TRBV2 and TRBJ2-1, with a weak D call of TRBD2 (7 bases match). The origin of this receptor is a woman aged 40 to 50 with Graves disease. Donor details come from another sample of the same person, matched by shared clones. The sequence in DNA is TGTGCCAGCAGTTACGTGCTCTGGGCCAAGGGGGGGGATGAGCAGTTCTTC. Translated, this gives CASSYVLWAKGGDEQFF.